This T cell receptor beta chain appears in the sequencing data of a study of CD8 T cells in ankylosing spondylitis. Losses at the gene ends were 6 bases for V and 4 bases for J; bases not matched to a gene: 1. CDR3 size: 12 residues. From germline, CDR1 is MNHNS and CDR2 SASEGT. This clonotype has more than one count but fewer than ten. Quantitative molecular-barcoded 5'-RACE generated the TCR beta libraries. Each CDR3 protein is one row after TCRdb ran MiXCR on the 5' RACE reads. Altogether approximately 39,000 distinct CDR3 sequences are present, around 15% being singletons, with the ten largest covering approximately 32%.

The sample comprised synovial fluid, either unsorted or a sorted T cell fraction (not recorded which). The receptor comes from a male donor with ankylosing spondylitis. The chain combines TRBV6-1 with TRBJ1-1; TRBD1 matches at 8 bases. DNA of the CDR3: TGTGCCAGCAGGGACAGGGTCACTGAAGCTTTCTTT. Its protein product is CASRDRVTEAFF.